Sequencing of this T cell receptor beta chain was carried out in a study of blood T cell repertoires in COVID-19 (dated by TCRdb to 2020 to 2022). The study in broad terms: Collaborator samples came from the United States, Italy and Spain and covered acute and convalescent phases of COVID-19. The prospective study material was composed of cDNA or gDNA derived from T cells, B-cell-depleted T cells, or PBMCs. Subjects who had been exposed to COVID-19, were actively infected with it, or had recovered from it provided the deeply sampled blood TCRbeta repertoires that made up the dataset. The repertoires were released in a freely available public database intended as a resource for research on the immune response to SARS-CoV-2. Samples came from the ongoing ImmuneRACE study (first 160 participants) plus 1,254 subjects from 6 global collaborators. Sample metadata almost always included a de-identified subject ID, COVID-19 status, age in years and sex. Where available, HLA class I and class II types were obtained from metadata supplied by the sample provider rather than from assay-based typing. Here is what the overall study found, with its caveats: The amount of clinical and demographic metadata varied by source and participant and was provided uncurated.

Enrolling through a virtual design, the prospective study's participants ranged in age from about 18 to 89 years and lived across roughly 24 United States geographic areas. Cohort assignment in the prospective study relied on participant-reported clinical history from a screening survey and a study questionnaire. Recovered participants in ImmuneRACE Cohort 3 were defined as having two consecutive negative NP/OP PCR tests, clearance from a healthcare professional, or resolution of symptoms. In the prospective study, whole blood, serum and a nasopharyngeal or oropharyngeal swab were collected from each participant by mobile phlebotomists. Additional blood draws and questionnaires over a roughly two-month period could optionally be provided by prospective study participants. Blood samples from the prospective study were shipped frozen or at room temperature prior to DNA extraction. The immunoSEQ Assay, a bias-controlled multiplex PCR, was used to amplify TCRbeta CDR3 regions from genomic DNA. In the original analysis: The number of nucleated cells in each sample was estimated by amplification of reference gene primers within the assay. Sequence reads were collapsed and filtered to measure the absolute abundance of every unique TCRbeta CDR3 rearrangement. For each sample, productive Simpson clonality was calculated as the square root of Simpson's diversity index over productive rearrangements. TCRdb took this table from immuneACCESS and kept in-frame rearrangements with V and J called. Such tables lack part of the clones; where checked against another copy, unresolved V genes explain under half of the gap, and the rest is unexplained. That table furnishes V, J and clone size, whereas the DNA furnished D and trimming. The table for this sample lists about 150,000 clones; around four fifths of them were counted only once. The ten largest account for about 6.1% of the sample.

This clone was found a few times. Its antigen remains undetermined. Base-call qualities are not available, and no considerably larger clone is one nucleotide away. CDR1 and CDR2, looked up from the germline V gene, are SGHVT and SQSDAQ. V is cut by 1 base and J by 8 bases, and the space between the germline ends is 12 bases. There are 14 amino acids in the CDR3, from cysteine to phenylalanine inclusive. Just the 42-base CDR3 DNA is kept, in frame starting at base 1. The sequenced sample was PBMCs or T cells enriched from blood (not recorded which). The clonotype comes from a woman aged 40-49 years who had recovered from COVID-19. The chain is made from TRBV7-4 and TRBJ1-5; TRBD1 is possibly the D segment (6 matching bases). The nucleotide sequence reads TGTGCCAGCAGCTTAGGAGGGGGTTTGAAGCCCCAGCATTTT. It specifies CASSLGGGLKPQHF.